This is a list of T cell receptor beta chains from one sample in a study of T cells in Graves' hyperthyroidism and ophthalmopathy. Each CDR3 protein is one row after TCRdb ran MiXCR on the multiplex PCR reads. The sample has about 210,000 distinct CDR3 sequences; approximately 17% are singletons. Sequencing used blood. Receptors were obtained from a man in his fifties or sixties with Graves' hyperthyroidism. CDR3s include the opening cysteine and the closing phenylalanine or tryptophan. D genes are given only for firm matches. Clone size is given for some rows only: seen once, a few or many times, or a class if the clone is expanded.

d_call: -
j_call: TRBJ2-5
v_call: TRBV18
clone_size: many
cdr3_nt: TGTGCCAGCTCACAAGGACAGCTCCAAGAGACCCAGTACTTC
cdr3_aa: CASSQGQLQETQYF

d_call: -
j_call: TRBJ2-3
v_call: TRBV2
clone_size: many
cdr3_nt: TGTGCCAGCAGTGCTTCGACAGGTAGCACAGATACGCAGTATTTT
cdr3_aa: CASSASTGSTDTQYF

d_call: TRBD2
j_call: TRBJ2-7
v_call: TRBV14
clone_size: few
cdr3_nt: TGTGCCAGCAGCCTGGGCGGACTAGCGGAATACGAGCAGTACTTC
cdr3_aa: CASSLGGLAEYEQYF

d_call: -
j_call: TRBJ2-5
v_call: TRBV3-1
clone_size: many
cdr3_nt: TGTGCCAGCAGCCAAGGGACGGGAAGCCAAGAGACCCAGTACTTC
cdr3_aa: CASSQGTGSQETQYF

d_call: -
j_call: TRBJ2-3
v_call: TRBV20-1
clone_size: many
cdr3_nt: TGCAGTGCCTTGGACGGAGTCACAGATACGCAGTATTTT
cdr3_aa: CSALDGVTDTQYF

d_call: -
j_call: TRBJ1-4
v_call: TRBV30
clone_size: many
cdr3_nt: TGTGCCTGGAGTGTACAGGGATTTGAAAAACTGTTTTTT
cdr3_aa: CAWSVQGFEKLFF

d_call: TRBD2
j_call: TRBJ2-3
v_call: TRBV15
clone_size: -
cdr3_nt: TGTGCCACCAGCAGAGATCGGGGTAGCGGGAGTACAGATACGCAGTATTTT
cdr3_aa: CATSRDRGSGSTDTQYF

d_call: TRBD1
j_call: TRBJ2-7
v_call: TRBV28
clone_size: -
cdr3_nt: TGTGCCAGCAGTTTAGAGTGGGACAGGGGCTACGAGCAGTACTTC
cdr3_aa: CASSLEWDRGYEQYF

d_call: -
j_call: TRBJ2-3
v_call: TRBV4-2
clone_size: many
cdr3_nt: TGTGCCAGCAGCCAAGAGTGGACTAGCACAGATACGCAGTATTTT
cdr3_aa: CASSQEWTSTDTQYF

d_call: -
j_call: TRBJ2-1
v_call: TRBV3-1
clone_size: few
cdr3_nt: TGTGCCAGCAGCCAAGACCGGGCGACTAAAGTGATCTTC
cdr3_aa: CASSQDRATKVIF

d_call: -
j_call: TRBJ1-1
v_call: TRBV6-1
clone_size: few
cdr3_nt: TGTGCCAGCGAGGGGGTGACGACCACTGAAGCTTTCTTT
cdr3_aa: CASEGVTTTEAFF

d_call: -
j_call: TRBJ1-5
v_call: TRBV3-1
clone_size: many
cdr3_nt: TGTGCCAGCAGCCAAACCCTCGGGAGCAATCAGCCCCAGCATTTT
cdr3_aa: CASSQTLGSNQPQHF

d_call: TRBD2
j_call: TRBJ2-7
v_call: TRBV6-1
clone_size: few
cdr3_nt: TGTGCCAGCAGCCCCGGGGGGGTTTCCCCCTACGAGCAGTACTTC
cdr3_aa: CASSPGGVSPYEQYF

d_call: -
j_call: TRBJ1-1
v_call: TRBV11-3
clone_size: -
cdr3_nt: TGTGCCAGCAGCTATAAGGGGAATACTGAAGCTTTCTTT
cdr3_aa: CASSYKGNTEAFF

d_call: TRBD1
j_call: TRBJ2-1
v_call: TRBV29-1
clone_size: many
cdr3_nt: TGCAGCGGGGCGCAGGGGGCGCGGGATGAGCAGTTCTTC
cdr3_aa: CSGAQGARDEQFF

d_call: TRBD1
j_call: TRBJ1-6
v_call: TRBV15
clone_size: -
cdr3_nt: TGTGCCACCAGCACTAGGGGGCCGAATTCACCCCTCCACTTT
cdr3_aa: CATSTRGPNSPLHF

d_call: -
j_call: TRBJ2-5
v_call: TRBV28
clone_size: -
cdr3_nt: TGTGCCAGCAGTTTGGTTAGTTGGAAGACCCAGTACTTC
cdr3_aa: CASSLVSWKTQYF

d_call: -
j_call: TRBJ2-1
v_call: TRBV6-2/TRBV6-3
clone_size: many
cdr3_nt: TGTGCCAGCAGCACCCAGGGTTTTGGGCAGTTCTTC
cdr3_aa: CASSTQGFGQFF

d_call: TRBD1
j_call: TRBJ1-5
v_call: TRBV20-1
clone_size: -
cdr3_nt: TGCAGTGCTAGCCCACAGGGGTGGAATCAGCCCCAGCATTTT
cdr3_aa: CSASPQGWNQPQHF

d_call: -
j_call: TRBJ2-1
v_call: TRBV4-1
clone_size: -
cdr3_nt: TGCGCCAGCAGCCAGCCTCCCGACCATGAGCAGTTCTTC
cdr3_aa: CASSQPPDHEQFF

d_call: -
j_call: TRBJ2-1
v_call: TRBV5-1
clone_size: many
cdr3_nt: TGCGCCAGCAGCTTGGAAGGGGCCAACTATTACAATGAGCAGTTCTTC
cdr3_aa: CASSLEGANYYNEQFF

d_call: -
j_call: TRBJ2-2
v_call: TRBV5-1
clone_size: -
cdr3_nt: TGCGCCAGCAGGCAACAAGGGAACACCGGGGAGCTGTTTTTT
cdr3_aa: CASRQQGNTGELFF

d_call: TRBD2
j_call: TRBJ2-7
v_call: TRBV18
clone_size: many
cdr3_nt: TGTGCCAGCTCACCCGGACTAGCGGAAAAACAGTCGTACTTC
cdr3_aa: CASSPGLAEKQSYF

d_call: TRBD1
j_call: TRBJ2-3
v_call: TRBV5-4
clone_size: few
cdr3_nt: TGTGCCAGCAGCCCACCGTTCCGGGACAGGGGAGGCGGGAGAAGAACAGATACGCAGTATTTT
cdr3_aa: CASSPPFRDRGGGRRTDTQYF

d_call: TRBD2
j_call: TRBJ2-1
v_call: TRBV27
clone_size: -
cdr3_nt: TGTGCCAGCAGTTCCCCTCGACTAGCGGGAGTTCCGGAGCAGTTCTTC
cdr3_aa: CASSSPRLAGVPEQFF

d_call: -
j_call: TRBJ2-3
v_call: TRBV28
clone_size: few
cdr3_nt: TGTGCCAGCATACGACCGGGACGACGGGGGGATACGCAGTATTTT
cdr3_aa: CASIRPGRRGDTQYF

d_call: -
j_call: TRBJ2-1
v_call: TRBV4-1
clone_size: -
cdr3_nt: TGCGCCAGCAGCCAGGGTACTAGCCGTCCCCAGTTCTTC
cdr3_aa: CASSQGTSRPQFF

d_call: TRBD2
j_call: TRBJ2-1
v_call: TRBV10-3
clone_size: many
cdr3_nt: TGTGCCATCAGTGAGTCGGGACTAGCGGGAGGATCGTCCTACAATGAGCAGTTCTTC
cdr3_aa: CAISESGLAGGSSYNEQFF

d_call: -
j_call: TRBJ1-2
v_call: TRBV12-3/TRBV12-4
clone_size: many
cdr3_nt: TGTGCCAGCAGTTTATTCGGGTTATTCCGAAAGCATGGCTACACCTTC
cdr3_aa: CASSLFGLFRKHGYTF

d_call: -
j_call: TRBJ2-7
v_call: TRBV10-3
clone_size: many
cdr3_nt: TGTGCCATCAGTGAGTCGGACAGCTCCTACGAGCAGTACTTC
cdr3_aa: CAISESDSSYEQYF

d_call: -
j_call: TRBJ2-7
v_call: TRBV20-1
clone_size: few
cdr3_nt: TGCAGTGCTGGAGATGGACGTGGGAGGATCCCCTACGAGCAGTACTTC
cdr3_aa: CSAGDGRGRIPYEQYF

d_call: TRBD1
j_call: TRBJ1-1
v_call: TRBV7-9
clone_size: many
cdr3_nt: TGTGCCAGCAGCGCCCCAGGGGGTCAGGGCATGAACACTGAAGCTTTCTTT
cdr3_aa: CASSAPGGQGMNTEAFF